This TCR beta chain derives from a study of blood T cell repertoires in COVID-19. Generated by immunoSEQ multiplex PCR, the TCRdb table keeps only in-frame clones and is missing some. The sample has under 200,000 clones; more than 75% are singletons. V was pared by 1 base and J by 0 bases, with 10 bases between. Germline lookup yields CDR1 SGHAT and CDR2 FQNNGV. The CDR3 has 15 amino acids. The chain recombines TRBV11-2 with TRBJ2-7; D not resolved. The sequencing input was peripheral blood. This sequence originates from a woman between 50 and 59 years old with COVID-19, enrolled during active disease. The CDR3 reads CASSLAGSISYEQYF. The CDR3 nucleotides are TGTGCCAGCAGCTTAGCCGGGTCCATCTCCTACGAGCAGTACTTC.